These T cell receptor beta chains were read from a single sample in a study of T cell responses to AZD1222 COVID-19 vaccine. The protocol was immunoSEQ multiplex PCR, while the TCRdb copy is restricted to in-frame clones and leaves out a portion. The sample includes 85,000 to 90,000 clones, under 95% of them seen just once. Sequencing was performed on peripheral blood, taken on day 0 of MenACWY control vaccination. These receptors all come from an adult in good health. Each CDR3 is given with its conserved first and last residue. The D gene is left open where the match is weak. Expanded clones get a size class; other rows say once, few or many, or leave the size out.

v_gene: TRBV28
j_gene: TRBJ1-1
abundance: .
d_gene: .
CDR3nt: TGTGCCAGCGGTAGGACTGAAGCTTTCTTT
CDR3aa: CASGRTEAFF

v_gene: TRBV11-3
j_gene: TRBJ2-3
abundance: .
d_gene: TRBD2
CDR3nt: TGTGCCAGCAGCCTAGCGGGGGGCAGCACAGATACGCAGTATTTT
CDR3aa: CASSLAGGSTDTQYF

v_gene: TRBV28
j_gene: TRBJ2-7
abundance: once
d_gene: TRBD1
CDR3nt: TGTGCCAGCAGTTTACAACAGGGGGCGGGCGAGCAGTACTTC
CDR3aa: CASSLQQGAGEQYF

v_gene: TRBV6-2/TRBV6-3
j_gene: TRBJ1-5
abundance: .
d_gene: .
CDR3nt: TGTGCCAGCAGTTACTCGATAGTGGGGAGTAGCAATCAGCCCCAGCATTTT
CDR3aa: CASSYSIVGSSNQPQHF

v_gene: TRBV18
j_gene: TRBJ2-3
abundance: .
d_gene: TRBD2
CDR3nt: TGTGCCAGCTCACCACCGCTCGGGGGGATGGATACGCAGTATTTT
CDR3aa: CASSPPLGGMDTQYF

v_gene: TRBV5-1
j_gene: TRBJ2-7
abundance: .
d_gene: TRBD1
CDR3nt: TGCGCCAGCAGCCCTCCGGGACAGACCTACGAGCAGTACTTC
CDR3aa: CASSPPGQTYEQYF

v_gene: TRBV15
j_gene: TRBJ1-2
abundance: .
d_gene: .
CDR3nt: TGTGCCACCAGCAGGGGAATACAGGGTGATGGCTACACCTTC
CDR3aa: CATSRGIQGDGYTF

v_gene: TRBV7-8
j_gene: TRBJ1-2
abundance: once
d_gene: .
CDR3nt: TGTGCCAGCAGCTTAATGCAGGGCGATGGCTACACCTTC
CDR3aa: CASSLMQGDGYTF

v_gene: TRBV12-3/TRBV12-4
j_gene: TRBJ2-1
abundance: .
d_gene: .
CDR3nt: TGTGCCAGCCGCAGGGGGTACGGGAGTGAGCAGTTCTTC
CDR3aa: CASRRGYGSEQFF

v_gene: TRBV5-1
j_gene: TRBJ1-1
abundance: .
d_gene: TRBD1
CDR3nt: TGCGCCAGCAGCTATGGGACAGCCAACACTGAAGCTTTCTTT
CDR3aa: CASSYGTANTEAFF

v_gene: TRBV7-7
j_gene: TRBJ2-5
abundance: .
d_gene: .
CDR3nt: TGTGCTAGCAGCTTAAGTGGGGACCGTGCAGAGACCCAGTACTTC
CDR3aa: CASSLSGDRAETQYF

v_gene: TRBV7-3
j_gene: TRBJ1-6
abundance: few
d_gene: .
CDR3nt: TGTGCCAGCAGCTTAGGGAATCGACAGGTTTCACCCCTCCACTTT
CDR3aa: CASSLGNRQVSPLHF

v_gene: TRBV28
j_gene: TRBJ1-1
abundance: .
d_gene: TRBD1
CDR3nt: TGTGCCAGCAACATCAACAGGGGAGGGGTCACTGAAGCTTTCTTT
CDR3aa: CASNINRGGVTEAFF

v_gene: TRBV5-1
j_gene: TRBJ2-2
abundance: .
d_gene: .
CDR3nt: TGCGCCAGCAGCTCTGCAGGACCTACACCCGGGGAGCTGTTTTTT
CDR3aa: CASSSAGPTPGELFF

v_gene: TRBV6-6
j_gene: TRBJ1-2
abundance: .
d_gene: .
CDR3nt: TGTGCCAGCAGCTTACTTCCCGGCGGACCAAACTATGGCTACACCTTC
CDR3aa: CASSLLPGGPNYGYTF

v_gene: TRBV24-1
j_gene: TRBJ2-7
abundance: .
d_gene: .
CDR3nt: TGTGCCACCGAAAAACCAGGAGGGGGCGGCGAGCAGTACTTC
CDR3aa: CATEKPGGGGEQYF

v_gene: TRBV11-1
j_gene: TRBJ1-1
abundance: .
d_gene: .
CDR3nt: TGTGCCAGCAGCTTAAGAGCGGGGCTGAACACTGAAGCTTTCTTT
CDR3aa: CASSLRAGLNTEAFF